This TCR beta chain was retrieved from a study of Ad26.COV2.S vaccination and SARS-CoV-2 variants. Study in general: Within the COV1001 Ad26.COV2.S trial arm, the donor was enrolled. Once, or twice with 56 days between doses, Ad26.COV2.S was given intramuscularly. General study results and limits: The placebo group had lower spike-specific TCR breadth than the vaccine recipients did. Participants given vaccine showed non-spike TCR breadth similar to that of placebo recipients.

Treatment defined: over 15 received Ad26.COV2.S at low or high dose, single or two shots; a few received placebo; per-sample allocation not given. Following the first vaccine or placebo injection, samples were taken on day 63. Note on this clone: The antigen is unknown.

Generated by immunoSEQ multiplex PCR, the TCRdb table keeps only in-frame clones and is missing some. The sample yields 320,000 or so clones, roughly 88% seen once. The source material was peripheral blood, sampled in a trial of Ad26.COV2.S vaccine versus placebo. The sequence came from a person between 18 and 65 years old who received the Ad26.COV2.S COVID-19 vaccine or a placebo.

The CDR3 region is CASSQAWENYGYTF. The DNA for the CDR3 is TGTGCCAGCAGCCAAGCATGGGAAAACTATGGCTACACCTTC. The rearrangement joins TRBV3-1 (or the pseudogene TRBV3-2) to TRBJ1-2; no firm D call. Germline loops: CDR1 LGHDT, CDR2 YNNKEL (reference sequence). With 1 base removed from V and 2 bases from J, the gap between germline ends came to 8 bases. CDR3 size: 14 residues.